This T cell receptor beta chain originates from a study of OX40 agonist ivuxolimab in advanced cancers. Overall study context: Participants averaged about 66 years of age (range 23 to 79) and were around 80% male.

The assay was immunoSEQ multiplex PCR, and TCRdb's table has in-frame clones only and misses some. The data contain 55,000 to 75,000 clones, roughly nine tenths of them seen just once; the ten biggest clones take up approximately 1.3%. Germline V gene sequence: CDR1 SGDLS, CDR2 YYNGEE. Trimming removed 3 bases from V and 8 bases from J; junction bases left unmatched: 7. The CDR3 runs to 16 residues. The chain uses TRBV9 and TRBJ2-1; 14 bases agree with TRBD2. Sequencing was performed on CD4+ or CD8+ T cells sorted from blood, taken in a trial of the OX40 agonist ivuxolimab. The clonotype comes from an adult with an advanced solid tumor such as melanoma, head and neck, liver or kidney cancer. In nucleotides, the CDR3 is TGTGCCAGCAGCGCAAGACTAGCGGGGGGGAACGATGAGCAGTTCTTC. Its translation is CASSARLAGGNDEQFF.